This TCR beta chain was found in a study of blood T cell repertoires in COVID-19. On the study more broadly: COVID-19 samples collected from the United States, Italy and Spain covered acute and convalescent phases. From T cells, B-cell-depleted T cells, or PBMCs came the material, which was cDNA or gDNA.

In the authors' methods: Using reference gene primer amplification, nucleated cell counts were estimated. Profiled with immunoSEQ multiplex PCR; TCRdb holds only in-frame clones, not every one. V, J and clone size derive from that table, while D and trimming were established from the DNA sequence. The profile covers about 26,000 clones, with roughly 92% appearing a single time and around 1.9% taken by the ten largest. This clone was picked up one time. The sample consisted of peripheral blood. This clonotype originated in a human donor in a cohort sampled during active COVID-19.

As DNA, the CDR3 is TGTGCCAGCAGCCAAGAACAGGGGTATTCACCCCTCCACTTT. Translated, it gives CASSQEQGYSPLHF. The rearrangement uses TRBV3-1 (or the pseudogene TRBV3-2) and TRBJ1-6, with 7 bases aligning to TRBD1. V trimming: 0 bases; J trimming: 8 bases; junction bases outside the gene matches: 1. CDR3 length equals 14 residues. Per the germline V gene, CDR1 is LGHDT and CDR2 is YNNKEL (reference sequence).